The rows below give T cell receptor beta chains drawn from one sample of a study of radiation and T cells in renal cell carcinoma. Clones were sequenced by immunoSEQ multiplex PCR, and TCRdb holds only the in-frame ones, with some missing. The table has 110,000 to 150,000 clones, around nine tenths seen once. Here the sequenced sample was blood, taken from a patient whose treatment included radiotherapy and nephrectomy. The receptors stem from a woman in her fifties or sixties with renal cell carcinoma. The CDR3 runs from the conserved cysteine through the conserved F or W. The D gene is left open where the match is weak. Clone sizes are given selectively: once, few, many, or a class where the clone is expanded.

CDR3 DNA,CDR3 protein,D gene,J gene,clone size,V gene
TGTGCCAGCAGTGTTGACGGGAGTCCTTATGGCTACACCTTC,CASSVDGSPYGYTF,.,TRBJ1-2,.,TRBV6-5
TGTGCCAGTAGTATCGTCAGGGCGGATACGCAGTATTTT,CASSIVRADTQYF,.,TRBJ2-3,.,TRBV19
TGTGCCAGCAGAGTGAATGAAAAACTGTTTTTT,CASRVNEKLFF,.,TRBJ1-4,.,TRBV7-9
TGTGCCAGCAGTTACTCGTATGGGGGACTAGCGCCGTTCTTC,CASSYSYGGLAPFF,TRBD2,TRBJ2-1,.,TRBV6-5
TGTGCCAGCAGCTTAGAACCGGGTACTGCTCCCATCGCCCGCTACACCTTC,CASSLEPGTAPIARYTF,.,TRBJ1-2,.,TRBV7-6
TGTGCCAGCAGTTTCGGGGGGGCGAACACCGGGGAGCTGTTTTTT,CASSFGGANTGELFF,TRBD2,TRBJ2-2,.,TRBV6-5
TGCGCCAGCAGCTCTACACGGGCGGTCTATGGCTACACCTTC,CASSSTRAVYGYTF,.,TRBJ1-2,.,TRBV5-1
TGCGCCAGCAGCCCTGGGAACACAGCCTACGAGCAGTACTTC,CASSPGNTAYEQYF,.,TRBJ2-7,once,TRBV5-1
TGTGCCAGCAGCTCGGGGACCAATTACAATGAGCAGTTCTTC,CASSSGTNYNEQFF,.,TRBJ2-1,.,TRBV7-9
TGTGCCAGCAGTTACAATGAGGCTAACACCGGGGAGCTGTTTTTT,CASSYNEANTGELFF,.,TRBJ2-2,.,TRBV6-5
TGTGCCAGCAGCGTGTGGGACAGTTCAAATACGCAGTATTTT,CASSVWDSSNTQYF,TRBD1,TRBJ2-3,.,TRBV9
TGCGCCAGCAGCCAAGTATTCTTCACCAGGGAGCTGTTTTTT,CASSQVFFTRELFF,.,TRBJ2-2,.,TRBV4-3
TGTGCCAGCAGTTGGACAGTAGAAGAGACCCAGTACTTC,CASSWTVEETQYF,.,TRBJ2-5,.,TRBV6-1